This TCR beta chain was sequenced during a study of OX40 agonist ivuxolimab in advanced cancers. Background on the study: Partial responses occurred in Three dose-escalation patients, one with hepatocellular carcinoma and two with cutaneous melanoma.

Generated by immunoSEQ multiplex PCR, the TCRdb table keeps only in-frame clones and is missing some. This sample has about 36,000 clones; 74% occur once, and the top ten carry around 20%. This CDR3 has 12 residues. Per germline, CDR1 SGHTA and CDR2 FQGNSA. V dropped 1 base and J dropped 3 bases, with 2 bases sitting between them. This TCR came from an adult with an advanced solid tumor such as melanoma, head and neck, liver or kidney cancer. The sequences come from CD4+ or CD8+ T cells sorted from blood, collected in a trial of the OX40 agonist ivuxolimab. The rearrangement links TRBV7-2 to TRBJ2-3; no clear D. The CDR3 reads CASSLETDTQYF. CDR3 coding DNA: TGTGCCAGCAGCTTAGAAACAGATACGCAGTATTTT.